This T cell receptor beta chain was observed in a study of blood T cell repertoires in COVID-19. Across the study: COVID-19 samples from acute and convalescent phases originated in the United States, Italy and Spain. Sample material is recorded as cDNA or gDNA derived from T cells, B-cell-depleted T cells, or PBMCs.

Clones were sequenced by immunoSEQ multiplex PCR, and TCRdb holds only the in-frame ones, with some missing. The data show about 80,000 clones, approximately 85% seen once. Enrollment of patients from Seattle took place during active infection, with longitudinal follow-up. V shed 5 bases, J shed 3 bases, and the junction held 4 bases outside the gene matches. Germline V gene lookup returns CDR1 MDHEN and CDR2 SYDVKM. The CDR3 extends over 15 amino acids. The chain uses TRBV28 and TRBJ2-2; TRBD1 agrees at 9 bases. Source material: peripheral blood. The source of this sequence is a man aged 50-60 years with COVID-19, enrolled during active disease. CDR3 sequence: CASSGRDRDTGELFF. CDR3 bases: TGTGCCAGCAGTGGCCGGGACAGGGACACCGGGGAGCTGTTTTTT.